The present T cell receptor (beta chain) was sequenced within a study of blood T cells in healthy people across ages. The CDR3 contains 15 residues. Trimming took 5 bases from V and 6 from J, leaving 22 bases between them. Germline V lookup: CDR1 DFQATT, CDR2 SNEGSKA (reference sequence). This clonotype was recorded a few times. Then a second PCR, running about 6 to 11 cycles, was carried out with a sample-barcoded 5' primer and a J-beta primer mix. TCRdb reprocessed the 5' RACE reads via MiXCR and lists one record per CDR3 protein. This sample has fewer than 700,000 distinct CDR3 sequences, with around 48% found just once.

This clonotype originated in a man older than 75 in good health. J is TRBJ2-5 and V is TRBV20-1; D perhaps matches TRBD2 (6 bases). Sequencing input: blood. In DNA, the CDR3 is TGCAGTGCTCCCTCTCTCCTACGACTAGGGCAGACCCAGTACTTC. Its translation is CSAPSLLRLGQTQYF.